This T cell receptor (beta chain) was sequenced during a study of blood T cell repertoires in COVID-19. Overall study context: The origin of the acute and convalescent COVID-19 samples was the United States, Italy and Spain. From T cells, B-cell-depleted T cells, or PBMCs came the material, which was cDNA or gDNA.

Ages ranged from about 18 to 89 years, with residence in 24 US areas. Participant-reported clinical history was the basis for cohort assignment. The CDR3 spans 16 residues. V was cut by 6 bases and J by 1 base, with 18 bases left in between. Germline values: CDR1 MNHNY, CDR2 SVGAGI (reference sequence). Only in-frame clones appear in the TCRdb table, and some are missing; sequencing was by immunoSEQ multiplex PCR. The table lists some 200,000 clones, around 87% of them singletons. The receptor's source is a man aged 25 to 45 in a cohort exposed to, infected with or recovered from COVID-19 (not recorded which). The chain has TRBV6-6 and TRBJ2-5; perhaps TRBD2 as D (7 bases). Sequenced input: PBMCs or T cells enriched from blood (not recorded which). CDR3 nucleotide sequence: TGTGCCAGCAGCCTAACTAGGGGGGGCCGCCAAGAGACCCAGTACTTC. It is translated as CASSLTRGGRQETQYF.